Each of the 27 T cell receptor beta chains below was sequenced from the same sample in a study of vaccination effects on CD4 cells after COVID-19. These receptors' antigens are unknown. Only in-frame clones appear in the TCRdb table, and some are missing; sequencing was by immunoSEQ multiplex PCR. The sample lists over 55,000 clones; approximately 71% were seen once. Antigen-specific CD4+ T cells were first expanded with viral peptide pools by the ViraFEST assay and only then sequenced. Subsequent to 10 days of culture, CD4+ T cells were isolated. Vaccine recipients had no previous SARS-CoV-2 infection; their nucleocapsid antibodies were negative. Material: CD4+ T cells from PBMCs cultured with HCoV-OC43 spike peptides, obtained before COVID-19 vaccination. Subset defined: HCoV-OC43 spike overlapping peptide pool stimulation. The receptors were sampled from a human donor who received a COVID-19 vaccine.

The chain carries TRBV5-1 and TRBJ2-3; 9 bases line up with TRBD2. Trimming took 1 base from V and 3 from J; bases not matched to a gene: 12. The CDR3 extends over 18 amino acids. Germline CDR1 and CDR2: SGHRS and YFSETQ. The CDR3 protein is CASSLLVRGGGATDTQYF. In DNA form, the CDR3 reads TGCGCCAGCAGCTTGCTCGTTCGTGGCGGGGGGGCAACAGATACGCAGTATTTT.

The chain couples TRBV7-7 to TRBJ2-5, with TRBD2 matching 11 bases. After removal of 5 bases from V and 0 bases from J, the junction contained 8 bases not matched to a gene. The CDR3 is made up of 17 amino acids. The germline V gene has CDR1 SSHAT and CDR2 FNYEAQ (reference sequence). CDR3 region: CASSPGLAALHQETQYF. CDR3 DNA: TGTGCCAGCAGCCCGGGACTAGCGGCCTTACACCAAGAGACCCAGTACTTC.

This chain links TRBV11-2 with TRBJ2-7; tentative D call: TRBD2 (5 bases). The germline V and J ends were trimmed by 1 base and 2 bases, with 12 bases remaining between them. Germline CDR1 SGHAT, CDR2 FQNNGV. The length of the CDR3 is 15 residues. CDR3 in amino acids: CASSLGLAGTYEQYV. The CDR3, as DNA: TGTGCCAGCAGCTTAGGCCTAGCAGGCACCTACGAGCAGTACGTC.

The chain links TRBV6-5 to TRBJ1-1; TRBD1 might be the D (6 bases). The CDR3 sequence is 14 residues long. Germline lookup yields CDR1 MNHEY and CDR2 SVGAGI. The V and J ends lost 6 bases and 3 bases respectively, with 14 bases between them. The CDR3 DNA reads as TGTGCCAGCAGCCGGGACAAAGGGGACACTGAAGCTTTCTTT. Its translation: CASSRDKGDTEAFF.

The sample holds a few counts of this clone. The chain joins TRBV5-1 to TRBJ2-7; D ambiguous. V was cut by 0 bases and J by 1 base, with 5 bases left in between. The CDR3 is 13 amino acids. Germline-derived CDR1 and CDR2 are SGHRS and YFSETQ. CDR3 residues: CASSLDGSYEQYV. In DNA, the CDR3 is TGCGCCAGCAGCTTGGACGGGTCCTACGAGCAGTACGTC.

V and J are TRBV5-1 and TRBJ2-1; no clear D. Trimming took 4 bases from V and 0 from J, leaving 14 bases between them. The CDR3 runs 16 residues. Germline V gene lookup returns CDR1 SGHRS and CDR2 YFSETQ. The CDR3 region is CASSPKGISSYNEQFF. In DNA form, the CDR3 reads TGCGCCAGCAGCCCTAAGGGCATTAGCTCCTACAATGAGCAGTTCTTC.

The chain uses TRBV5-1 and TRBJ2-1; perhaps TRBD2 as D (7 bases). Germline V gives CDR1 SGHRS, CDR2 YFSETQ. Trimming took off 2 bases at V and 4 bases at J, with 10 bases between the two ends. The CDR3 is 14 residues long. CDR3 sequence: CASSLGGEYNEQFF. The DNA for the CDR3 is TGCGCCAGCAGCTTAGGGGGGGAGTACAATGAGCAGTTCTTC.

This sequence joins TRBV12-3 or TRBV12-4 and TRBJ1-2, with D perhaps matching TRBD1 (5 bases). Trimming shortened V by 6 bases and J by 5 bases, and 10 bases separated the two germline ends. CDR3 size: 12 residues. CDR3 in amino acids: CASRSGTYGYTF. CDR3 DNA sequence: TGTGCCAGCAGGTCAGGGACTTATGGCTACACCTTC.

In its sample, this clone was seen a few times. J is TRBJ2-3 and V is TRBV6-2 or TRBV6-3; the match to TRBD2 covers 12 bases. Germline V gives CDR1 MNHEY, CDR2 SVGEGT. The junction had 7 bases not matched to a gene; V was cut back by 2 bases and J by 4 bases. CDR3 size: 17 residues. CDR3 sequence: CASSYVSSGGAADTQYF. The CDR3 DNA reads TGTGCCAGCAGTTACGTTTCTAGCGGGGGGGCTGCAGATACGCAGTATTTT.

The CDR3 DNA reads TGTGCCAGCAGCCGGGACACAAATGAAAAACTGTTTTTT. Encoded protein: CASSRDTNEKLFF. The chain recombines TRBV2 with TRBJ1-4; possibly TRBD1 for D (6 bases). Trimming took 6 bases from V and 5 from J, leaving 10 bases between them. The CDR3 is made up of 13 amino acids. CDR1 is SNHLY and CDR2 is FYNNEI in the germline V gene.

The chain's CDR3 is CASSKGETGDSRGTYNEQFF. The CDR3 DNA reads TGTGCCAGCAGCAAAGGGGAGACAGGGGACTCTCGGGGCACCTACAATGAGCAGTTCTTC. The J gene is TRBJ2-1, the V gene TRBV21-1; TRBD1 is the table's D call and was not checked against the DNA. TRBV21-1 is a documented pseudogene. This CDR3 spans 20 amino acids.

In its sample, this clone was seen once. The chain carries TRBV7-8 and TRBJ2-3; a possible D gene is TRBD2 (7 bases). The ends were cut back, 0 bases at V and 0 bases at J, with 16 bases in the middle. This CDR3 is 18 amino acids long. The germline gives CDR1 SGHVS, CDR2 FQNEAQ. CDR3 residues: CASSLALITGGSTDTQYF. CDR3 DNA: TGTGCCAGCAGCTTAGCGCTCATAACGGGGGGCAGCACAGATACGCAGTATTTT. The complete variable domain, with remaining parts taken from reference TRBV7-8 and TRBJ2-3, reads GAGVSQSPRYKVAKRGQDVALRCDPISGHVSLFWYQQALGQGPEFLTYFQNEAQLDKSGLPSDRFFAERPEGSVSTLKIQRTQQEDSAVYLCASSLALITGGSTDTQYFGPGTRLTVL.

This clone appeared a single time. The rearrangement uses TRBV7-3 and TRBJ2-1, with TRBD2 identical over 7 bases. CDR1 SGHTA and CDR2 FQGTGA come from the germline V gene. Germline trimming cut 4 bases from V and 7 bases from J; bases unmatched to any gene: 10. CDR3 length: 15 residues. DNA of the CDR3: TGTGCCAGCAGCTATTCTAGCGGACCCCAGAATGAGCAGTTCTTC. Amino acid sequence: CASSYSSGPQNEQFF.

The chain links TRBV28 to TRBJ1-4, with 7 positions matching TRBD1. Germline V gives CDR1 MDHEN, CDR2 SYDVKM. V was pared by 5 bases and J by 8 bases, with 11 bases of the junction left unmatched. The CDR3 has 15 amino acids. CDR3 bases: TGTGCCAGCAGTGCGTTAACAGGGGTGGCGGAAAAACTGTTTTTT. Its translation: CASSALTGVAEKLFF.

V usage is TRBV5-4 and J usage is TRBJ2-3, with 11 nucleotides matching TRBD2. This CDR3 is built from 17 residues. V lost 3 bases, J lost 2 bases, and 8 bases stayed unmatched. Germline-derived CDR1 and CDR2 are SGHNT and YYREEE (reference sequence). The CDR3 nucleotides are TGTGCCAGCAGCTCGAAGACTAGCGGGGATAACACAGATACGCAGTATTTT. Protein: CASSSKTSGDNTDTQYF. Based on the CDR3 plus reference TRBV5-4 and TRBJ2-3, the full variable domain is ETGVTQSPTHLIKTRGQQVTLRCSSQSGHNTVSWYQQALGQGPQFIFQYYREEENGRGNFPPRFSGLQFPNYSSELNVNALELDDSALYLCASSSKTSGDNTDTQYFGPGTRLTVL.

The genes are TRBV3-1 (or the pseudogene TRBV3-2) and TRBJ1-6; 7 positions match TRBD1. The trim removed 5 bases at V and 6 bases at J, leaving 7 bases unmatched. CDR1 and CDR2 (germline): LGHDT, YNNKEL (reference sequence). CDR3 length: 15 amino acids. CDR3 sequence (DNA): TGTGCCAGCAGCACCTGGGGGACAGTTAATTCACCCCTCCACTTT. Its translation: CASSTWGTVNSPLHF.

Here the CDR3 DNA reads TGTGCCAGCAGCCCCCGTCCGGCAGGGGAAGGAAACACCATATATTTT. Translated: CASSPRPAGEGNTIYF. V usage is TRBV6-2 or TRBV6-3 and J usage is TRBJ1-3; D is possibly TRBD1 (6 bases). Trimming removed 6 bases from V and 4 bases from J, with 19 bases in between. This CDR3 is 16 amino acids long. Germline V gene sequence: CDR1 MNHEY, CDR2 SVGEGT.

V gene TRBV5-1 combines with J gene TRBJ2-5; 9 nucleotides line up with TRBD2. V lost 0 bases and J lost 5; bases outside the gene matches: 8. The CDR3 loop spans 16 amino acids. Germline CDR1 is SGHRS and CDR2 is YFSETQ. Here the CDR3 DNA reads TGCGCCAGCAGCTTGGGGCCTAGCGGGGCTACGGAGACCCAGTACTTC. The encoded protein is CASSLGPSGATETQYF.

Here the CDR3 reads CASSLTPPSYNEQFF. The CDR3 nucleotides are TGTGCCAGCAGTTTGACACCCCCTTCCTACAATGAGCAGTTCTTC. The chain combines TRBV28 with TRBJ2-1; D remains unclear. CDR1 is MDHEN, CDR2 SYDVKM, per germline. There are 15 residues in the CDR3. The V end lost 3 bases, the J end lost 1 base, and 10 bases lay between the germline ends.

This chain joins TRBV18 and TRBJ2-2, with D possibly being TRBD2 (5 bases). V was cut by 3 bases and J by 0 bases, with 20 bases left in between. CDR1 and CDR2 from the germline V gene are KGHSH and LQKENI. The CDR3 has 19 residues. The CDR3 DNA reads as TGTGCCAGCTCACCCAAAAAACTAGTCCCACACCCGAACACCGGGGAGCTGTTTTTT. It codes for CASSPKKLVPHPNTGELFF.

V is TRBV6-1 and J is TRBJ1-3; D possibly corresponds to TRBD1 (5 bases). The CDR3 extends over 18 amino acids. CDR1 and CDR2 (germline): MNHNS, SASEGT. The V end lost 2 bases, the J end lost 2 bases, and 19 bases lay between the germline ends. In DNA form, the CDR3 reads TGTGCCAGCAGTGAATTCGAACCCGCTTTAGGGGCTGGAAACACCATATATTTT. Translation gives CASSEFEPALGAGNTIYF.

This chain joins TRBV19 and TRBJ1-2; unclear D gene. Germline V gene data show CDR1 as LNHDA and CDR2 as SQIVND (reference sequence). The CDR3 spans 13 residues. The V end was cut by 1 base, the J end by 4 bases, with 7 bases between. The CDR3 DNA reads TGTGCCAGTAGTATAGTCAAGGGCTATGGCTACACCTTC. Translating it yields CASSIVKGYGYTF.

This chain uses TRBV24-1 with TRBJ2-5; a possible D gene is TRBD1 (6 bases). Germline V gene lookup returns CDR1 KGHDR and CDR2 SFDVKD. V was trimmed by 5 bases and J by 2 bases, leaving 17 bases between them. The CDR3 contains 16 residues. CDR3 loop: CATSVTRGWGQETQYF. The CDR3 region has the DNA TGTGCCACCAGTGTCACCAGGGGATGGGGGCAAGAGACCCAGTACTTC.

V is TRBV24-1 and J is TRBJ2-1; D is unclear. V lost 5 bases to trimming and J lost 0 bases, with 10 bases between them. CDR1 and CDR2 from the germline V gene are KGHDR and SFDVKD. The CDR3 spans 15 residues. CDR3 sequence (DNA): TGTGCCACCAGTGGACCTGTCCCCTCCTACAATGAGCAGTTCTTC. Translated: CATSGPVPSYNEQFF.

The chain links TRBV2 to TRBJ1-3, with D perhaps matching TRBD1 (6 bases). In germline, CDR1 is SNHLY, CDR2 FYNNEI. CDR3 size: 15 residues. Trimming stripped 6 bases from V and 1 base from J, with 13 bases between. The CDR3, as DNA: TGTGCCAGCAGGGTACTGGGGGCGTCTGGAAACACCATATATTTT. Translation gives CASRVLGASGNTIYF.

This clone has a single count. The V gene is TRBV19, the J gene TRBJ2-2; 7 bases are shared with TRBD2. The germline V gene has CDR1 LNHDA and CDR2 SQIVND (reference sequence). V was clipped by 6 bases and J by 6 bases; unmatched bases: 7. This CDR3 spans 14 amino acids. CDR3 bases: TGTGCCAGTAGCGGTGGGAGGGAAGCCGGGGAGCTGTTTTTT. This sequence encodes CASSGGREAGELFF.

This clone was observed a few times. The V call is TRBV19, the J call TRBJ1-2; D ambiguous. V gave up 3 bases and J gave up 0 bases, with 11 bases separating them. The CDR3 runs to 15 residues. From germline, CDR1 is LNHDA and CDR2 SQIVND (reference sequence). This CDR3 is CASSIVGSANYGYTF. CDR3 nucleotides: TGTGCCAGTAGTATTGTAGGGTCTGCTAACTATGGCTACACCTTC.